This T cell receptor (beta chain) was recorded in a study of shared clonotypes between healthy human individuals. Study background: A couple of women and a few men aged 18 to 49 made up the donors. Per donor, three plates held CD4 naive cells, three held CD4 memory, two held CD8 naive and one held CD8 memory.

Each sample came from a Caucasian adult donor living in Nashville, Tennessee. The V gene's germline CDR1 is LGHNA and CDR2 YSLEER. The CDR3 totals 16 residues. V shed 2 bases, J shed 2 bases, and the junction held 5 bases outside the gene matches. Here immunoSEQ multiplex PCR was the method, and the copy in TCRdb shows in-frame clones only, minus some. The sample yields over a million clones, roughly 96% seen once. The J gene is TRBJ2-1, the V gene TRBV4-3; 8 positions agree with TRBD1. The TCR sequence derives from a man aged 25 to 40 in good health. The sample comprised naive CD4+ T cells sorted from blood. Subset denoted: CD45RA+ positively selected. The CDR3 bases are TGCGCCAGCAGCCAATCTGACAGGGGAACCTACAATGAGCAGTTCTTC. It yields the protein CASSQSDRGTYNEQFF.